Below are 11 T cell receptor beta chains sequenced from a single sample in a study of patients and donors after allogeneic stem cell transplantation (dated by TCRdb to 2018 to 2021). To prepare the library, RT-PCR was applied. Reads for this sample came from a NextSeq 550. TCRdb trimmed the raw reads at Q25, called clones with MiXCR and kept productive beta chains. A single entry per CDR3 protein holds the most common genes and DNA from its merged rows. The sample has about 960,000 distinct CDR3 sequences on record, around 17% of them singletons. The ten top clones hold 5% to 6.5% of the sample. The sample was blood, either unsorted or a sorted T cell fraction (not recorded which). These receptors originate from a human donor who was either an allogeneic HSCT recipient or a stem cell or donor lymphocyte infusion donor (not recorded which). It is not recorded whose cells these are; they may come from a transplant donor.

This clonotype was found many times. The genes are TRBV12-3 or TRBV12-4 and TRBJ2-5; 14 positions agree with TRBD2. The V gene end was trimmed by 5 bases and the J gene end by 5 bases; junction bases not matched to a gene: 7. The CDR3 runs 16 residues. The CDR3 nucleotides read TGTGCCAGCAGTGAAAAGGGACTAGCGGGAGTTGAGACCCAGTACTTC. It translates to CASSEKGLAGVETQYF.

The rearrangement uses TRBV6-2 or TRBV6-3 and TRBJ2-1; 9 bases are shared with TRBD2. This CDR3 comprises 16 residues. Germline lookup yields CDR1 MNHEY and CDR2 SVGEGT. V gave up 2 bases and J gave up 3 bases; unmatched junction bases: 5. The CDR3 coding sequence is TGTGCCAGCAGTTACGTGAGCGGGGGGATCTACAATGAGCAGTTCTTC. This gives the protein CASSYVSGGIYNEQFF.

The gene calls are TRBV27 and TRBJ2-7, with D possibly matching TRBD1 (6 bases). The V gene's germline CDR1 is MNHEY and CDR2 SMNVEV (reference sequence). V lost 3 bases, J lost 6 bases, and 12 bases lay in between. The CDR3 consists of 13 residues. The DNA of the CDR3 is TGTGCCAGCAGTTTCACAGGGATTGGCGAGCAGTACTTC. It encodes CASSFTGIGEQYF.

This clonotype has a handful of counts. The chain combines TRBV11-2 with TRBJ2-2, with TRBD1 matching 7 bases. V gave up 6 bases and J gave up 6 bases; unmatched junction bases: 7. Germline V gene lookup returns CDR1 SGHAT and CDR2 FQNNGV. This CDR3 spans 14 amino acids. The CDR3 sequence is CASRPITGAGELFF. CDR3 sequence (DNA): TGTGCCAGCAGACCAATAACAGGGGCCGGGGAGCTGTTTTTT.

This clonotype was seen many times. The chain combines TRBV4-2 with TRBJ1-2, with a tentative D call TRBD1 (5 bases). The CDR3 sequence is 14 residues long. The V gene's germline CDR1 is LGHNA and CDR2 YNFKEQ. Trimming cost V 3 bases and J 4 bases, with 12 bases left between them. In nucleotides, the CDR3 is TGTGCCAGCAGCCAGGGACCCCTTGGCTATGGCTACACCTTC. Amino acids: CASSQGPLGYGYTF.

This clonotype was seen only a few times. The chain uses TRBV6-5 and TRBJ2-6, with 12 bases identical to TRBD1. V was pared by 4 bases and J by 3 bases, with 7 bases of the junction left unmatched. The CDR3 runs to 18 residues. Germline CDR1 reads MNHEY; CDR2 reads SVGAGI. The CDR3 DNA reads TGTGCCAGCAGTTTCCGAGGGACAGGGGGCGGTGGGGCCAACGTCCTGACTTTC. Protein product: CASSFRGTGGGGANVLTF.

A word on this clonotype: An end of the junction differs from the germline gene, which may be a read error. The V gene is TRBV5-1, the J gene TRBJ2-1, with TRBD1 matching over 7 bases. The CDR3 contains 15 residues. Germline loops: CDR1 SGHRS, CDR2 YFSETQ. The DNA for the CDR3 is TGCGCCAGCAGCCTCGGAACAGGGGCCGGGTTTGAGGAGGTCTTC. The encoded protein is CASSLGTGAGFEEVF.

The CDR3 here is CASSQGTTEQYF. CDR3 DNA: TGCGCCAGCAGCCAAGGGACTACTGAGCAGTACTTC. The chain carries TRBV4-1 and TRBJ2-7; tentatively, D is TRBD2 (6 bases). In germline, CDR1 is MGHRA, CDR2 YSYEKL. V lost 1 base, J lost 7 bases, and 8 bases lay in between. The CDR3 length is 12 residues.

This clonotype was observed a few times. This sequence joins TRBV5-1 and TRBJ2-7; 12 bases fit TRBD2. Germline assignment: CDR1 SGHRS and CDR2 YFSETQ. V lost 2 bases, J lost 6 bases, and 3 bases stayed unmatched. The CDR3 runs 14 residues. In DNA form, the CDR3 reads TGCGCCAGCAGCTTCCGGACTAGCGGGGCCGAGCAGTACTTC. Translating gives CASSFRTSGAEQYF.

The rearrangement joins TRBV4-2 to TRBJ1-1, with D unresolved. The CDR3 spans 19 residues. V was cut by 2 bases and J by 1 base, with 23 bases left in between. Germline CDR1 and CDR2: LGHNA and YNFKEQ. The CDR3 DNA is TGTGCCAGCAGCCAATCACGGCCCCAACGGGTGGGTCCGAACACTGAAGCTTTCTTT. This sequence encodes CASSQSRPQRVGPNTEAFF.

The chain has TRBV9 and TRBJ1-1, with D unclear. With 0 bases removed from V and 1 base from J, the gap between germline ends came to 7 bases. Germline assignment: CDR1 SGDLS and CDR2 YYNGEE. This CDR3 region has 14 residues. The CDR3: CASSVASGNTEAFF. The CDR3 DNA reads TGTGCCAGCAGCGTAGCTTCTGGGAACACTGAAGCTTTCTTT.